Below, one T cell receptor beta chain is given with its context. Amplified TCR beta CDR3 regions derived from RNA transcripts. Initially, a first-round RT-PCR of the TCR CDR3 employed the HTBI primer set. In TCRdb, the multiplex PCR reads were re-called with MiXCR into one record per CDR3 protein. The table has around 350,000 distinct CDR3 sequences, approximately 13% seen once; the top ten hold 9.2%. The data derive from a study of T cells in Graves' hyperthyroidism and ophthalmopathy. Per the germline V gene, CDR1 is SGHRS and CDR2 is YFSETQ. This CDR3 has 16 residues. V lost 4 bases and J 5 bases, leaving 18 bases between the germline ends. Over 18 months, lack of ophthalmopathy progression marked Graves' hyperthyroidism as stable.

The TCR was taken from a woman between 18 and 29 years old with Graves' hyperthyroidism. The chain couples TRBV5-1 to TRBJ2-2, with D tentatively TRBD2 (5 bases). The specimen was blood. The CDR3 protein is CASSQPVGVRTGELFF. The CDR3 DNA sequence: TGCGCCAGCAGCCAACCGGTGGGAGTGAGGACCGGGGAGCTGTTTTTT.